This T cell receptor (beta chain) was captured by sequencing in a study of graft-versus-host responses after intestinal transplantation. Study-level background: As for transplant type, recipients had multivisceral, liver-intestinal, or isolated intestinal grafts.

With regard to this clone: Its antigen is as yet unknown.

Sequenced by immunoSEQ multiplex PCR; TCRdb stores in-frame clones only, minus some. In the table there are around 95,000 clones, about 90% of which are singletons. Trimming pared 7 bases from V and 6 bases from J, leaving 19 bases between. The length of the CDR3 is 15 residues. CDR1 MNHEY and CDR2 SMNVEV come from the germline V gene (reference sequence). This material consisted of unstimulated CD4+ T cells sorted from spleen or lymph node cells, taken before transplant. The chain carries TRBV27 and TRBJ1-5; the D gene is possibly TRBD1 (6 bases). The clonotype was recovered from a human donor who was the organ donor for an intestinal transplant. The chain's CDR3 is CASTGGAALGQPQHF. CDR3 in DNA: TGTGCCAGCACGGGGGGGGCAGCCTTGGGTCAGCCCCAGCATTTT.